The 10 T cell receptor beta chains below all came from one sample that was sequenced in a study of cytomegalovirus exposure and HLA in healthy donors. The repertoire was sequenced with immunoSEQ multiplex PCR; TCRdb's copy has only in-frame clones and lacks some. The sample has about 170,000 clones, roughly 90% seen once. The sequenced sample was PBMCs. These receptors came from a woman younger than 45 in good health and CMV-seronegative.

The rearrangement links TRBV2 to TRBJ2-7; D could derive from TRBD1 or TRBD2 (5 bases each). Trimming stripped 9 bases from V and 1 base from J, with 16 bases between. In germline, CDR1 is SNHLY, CDR2 FYNNEI. CDR3 length: 14 amino acids. This CDR3 is CARSEGTSSYEQYF. The CDR3 coding sequence is TGTGCCAGGTCAGAGGGGACCTCTTCCTACGAGCAGTACTTC.

The genes are TRBV19 and TRBJ2-7, with 12 bases fitting TRBD1. Germline loops: CDR1 LNHDA, CDR2 SQIVND (reference sequence). The CDR3 totals 15 residues. The trim removed 6 bases at V and 1 base at J, leaving 4 bases unmatched. The CDR3 nucleotides are TGTGCCAGTAGGAGGGGACAGGGGGCATCCTACGAGCAGTACTTC. Amino acid sequence: CASRRGQGASYEQYF.

The rearrangement uses TRBV5-1 and TRBJ2-6; D is perhaps TRBD1 (6 bases). V lost 3 bases and J 3 bases, leaving 10 bases between the germline ends. Germline lookup yields CDR1 SGHRS and CDR2 YFSETQ. The length of the CDR3 is 15 residues. The CDR3 spells CASSSTGRGANVLTF. For the CDR3, the DNA is TGCGCCAGCAGCTCGACAGGCCGTGGGGCCAACGTCCTGACTTTC.

J is TRBJ2-2 and V is TRBV5-1, with 8 bases identical to TRBD1. This CDR3 has 16 amino acids. The J segment lost 5 bases and the V segment lost 4 bases, leaving 10 bases of the junction unmatched. The germline V gene has CDR1 SGHRS and CDR2 YFSETQ. CDR3 sequence: CASSAPDRVNTGELFF. CDR3 nucleotides: TGCGCCAGCAGCGCCCCGGACAGGGTAAATACCGGGGAGCTGTTTTTT.

This chain joins TRBV5-6 and TRBJ2-1, with 9 nucleotides matching TRBD2. V lost 1 base to trimming and J lost 3 bases; unmatched junction nucleotides: 8. Germline-derived CDR1 and CDR2 are SGHDT and YYEEEE. The CDR3 consists of 17 residues. The CDR3 DNA reads TGTGCCAGCAGCTTGCGTTTGGCTAGCGGGGACTACAATGAGCAGTTCTTC. It yields the protein CASSLRLASGDYNEQFF.

Here the CDR3 reads CASSYSAGSLYNEQFF. Here the CDR3 DNA reads TGTGCCAGCAGTTACTCTGCGGGGTCACTCTACAATGAGCAGTTCTTC. This rearrangement joins TRBV6-5 to TRBJ2-1, with a tentative D call TRBD2 (6 bases). Per germline, CDR1 MNHEY and CDR2 SVGAGI. The CDR3 runs 16 residues. V dropped 0 bases and J dropped 3 bases, with 12 bases sitting between them.

This clone turned up a few times. V usage is TRBV11-2 and J usage is TRBJ2-7; the D gene could be TRBD1 or TRBD2 (5 bases each). Germline assignment: CDR1 SGHAT and CDR2 FQNNGV. The CDR3 is made up of 14 amino acids. The V and J ends lost 3 bases and 3 bases respectively, with 12 bases between them. In DNA, the CDR3 is TGTGCCAGCAGCTTCGGGACCGCTTACTACGAGCAGTACTTC. Amino acids: CASSFGTAYYEQYF.

This chain uses TRBV18 with TRBJ2-7; TRBD1 matches at 8 bases. The CDR3 runs to 14 residues. V shed 3 bases, J shed 4 bases, and the junction held 5 bases outside the gene matches. Germline lookup yields CDR1 KGHSH and CDR2 LQKENI. The CDR3 spells CASSPRQGSYEQYF. The CDR3 nucleotides read TGTGCCAGCTCACCGAGACAGGGGTCGTACGAGCAGTACTTC. The variable domain in full, with the rest retrieved from reference TRBV18 and TRBJ2-7, is NAGVMQNPRHLVRRRGQEARLRCSPMKGHSHVYWYRQLPEEGLKFMVYLQKENIIDESGMPKERFSAEFPKEGPSILRIQQVVRGDSAAYFCASSPRQGSYEQYFGPGTRLTVT.

This clone was seen just once. The gene calls are TRBV14 and TRBJ2-7; TRBD1 matches at 7 bases. There are 17 residues in the CDR3. Germline values: CDR1 SGHDN, CDR2 FVKESK. V shed 2 bases, J shed 3 bases, and the junction held 13 bases outside the gene matches. The CDR3 nucleotides read TGTGCCAGCAGCCAATTAACACCCGGGACAGTGTTCTACGAGCAGTACTTC. Its protein is CASSQLTPGTVFYEQYF.

This chain links TRBV2 with TRBJ1-4, with D unresolved. From germline, CDR1 is SNHLY and CDR2 FYNNEI. The CDR3 is 13 amino acids. V dropped 8 bases and J dropped 8 bases, with 15 bases sitting between them. CDR3 sequence reads: CASSTGFKEKLFF. The CDR3 nucleotides read TGTGCCAGCTCGACGGGATTTAAAGAAAAACTGTTTTTT.